This entry is about one TCR beta chain. The data belong to a study of blood T cell repertoires in COVID-19. Repertoires were generated with immunoSEQ multiplex PCR, while TCRdb's copy carries only in-frame clones and drops some. There are roughly 250,000 clones in the sample; approximately 79% occur only once, and about 5.3% lies in the top ten. J lost 5 bases, V lost 6 bases, and 9 bases had no gene match. Germline V gene data show CDR1 as MDHEN and CDR2 as SYDVKM. There are 15 residues in the CDR3. Sequencing used peripheral blood. The chain employs TRBV28 and TRBJ2-7, with 11 bases matching TRBD1. The receptor's source is a woman aged 80 or over with active or convalescent COVID-19. CDR3 amino acids: CASSTGTGGPNEQYF. CDR3 sequence (DNA): TGTGCCAGCAGCACCGGGACAGGGGGTCCCAACGAGCAGTACTTC.